The T cell receptor beta chain described here comes from a study of T-cell reconstitution after alpha-beta-depleted transplantation in children. General observations from the study: A year post-transplant, T-cell counts and diversity derived mostly from newly produced T cells. By about two months after transplant, alpha-beta T cells reportedly arose from several hundred graft clones that had expanded.

TCRbeta library preparation incorporated unique molecular identifiers. Each CDR3 protein gets one entry after TCRdb re-called the PCR reads with MiXCR. The sample includes fewer than 1 million distinct CDR3 sequences, around 17% of them seen just once. Germline V gene lookup returns CDR1 LGHNA and CDR2 YNFKEQ. This CDR3 region has 18 residues. With 0 bases removed from V and 3 bases from J, the gap between germline ends came to 19 bases. Comments on this clonotype: The antigen remains unidentified.

The genes are TRBV4-2 and TRBJ2-3; D is tentatively TRBD1 or TRBD2 (5 bases each). The receptor's source is a male patient between 5 and 17 years old who had a stem cell transplant for acute lymphoblastic leukemia, so the T cells may come from the graft donor. This sample comprised PBMCs, mostly from graft donor cells, obtained 360 days after TCRalphabeta/CD19-depleted stem cell transplant. CDR3 loop: CASSQEEGRPLRTDTQYF. Here the CDR3 DNA reads TGTGCCAGCAGCCAAGAAGAGGGGCGCCCTTTGAGGACAGATACGCAGTATTTT.